A selection of T cell receptor beta chains follows, all from one sample in a study of T cell responses to AZD1222 COVID-19 vaccine. Libraries were prepared by immunoSEQ multiplex PCR; TCRdb keeps only in-frame clonotypes and omits some of them. The sample has some 150,000 clones, approximately 90% seen once. This specimen was peripheral blood, taken on day 0 of AZD1222 vaccination. The receptor source for this set is an adult in good health. The CDR3 runs from the conserved cysteine through the conserved F or W. A D gene is named only where the DNA matches it firmly. For some rows the clone size is stated as once, few or many, or as a class when expanded; others skip it.

d_call: .
clone_size: .
v_call: TRBV6-4
j_call: TRBJ1-2
cdr3_aa: CASSDSRGINRGYTF
cdr3_nt: TGTGCCAGCAGTGACTCGAGGGGGATAAACCGTGGCTACACCTTC

d_call: .
clone_size: .
v_call: TRBV7-8
j_call: TRBJ1-5
cdr3_aa: CASSFWGLGQPQHF
cdr3_nt: TGTGCCAGCAGCTTCTGGGGACTAGGTCAGCCCCAGCATTTT

d_call: .
clone_size: .
v_call: TRBV6-5
j_call: TRBJ1-2
cdr3_aa: CASSRANYGYTF
cdr3_nt: TGTGCCAGCAGCCGGGCTAACTATGGCTACACCTTC

d_call: .
clone_size: .
v_call: TRBV27
j_call: TRBJ2-7
cdr3_aa: CASSSNPDYEQYF
cdr3_nt: TGTGCCAGCAGTTCCAACCCCGACTACGAGCAGTACTTC

d_call: .
clone_size: .
v_call: TRBV18
j_call: TRBJ1-1
cdr3_aa: CASSPLRERNTEAFF
cdr3_nt: TGTGCCAGCTCACCACTCAGGGAGAGGAACACTGAAGCTTTCTTT

d_call: TRBD1
clone_size: .
v_call: TRBV6-4
j_call: TRBJ1-1
cdr3_aa: CATDPRQGNTEAFF
cdr3_nt: TGTGCCACCGATCCAAGACAGGGGAACACTGAAGCTTTCTTT

d_call: .
clone_size: .
v_call: TRBV7-2
j_call: TRBJ1-2
cdr3_aa: CASNGQNYGYTF
cdr3_nt: TGTGCCAGCAACGGACAGAATTATGGCTACACCTTC

d_call: .
clone_size: .
v_call: TRBV5-1
j_call: TRBJ1-6
cdr3_aa: CASSLSTTNSPLHF
cdr3_nt: TGCGCCAGCAGCTTGAGTACGACGAATTCACCCCTCCACTTT

d_call: TRBD1
clone_size: .
v_call: TRBV28
j_call: TRBJ1-6
cdr3_aa: CASTLRQGYNSPLHF
cdr3_nt: TGTGCCAGCACCCTGAGACAGGGCTATAATTCACCCCTCCACTTT

d_call: TRBD2
clone_size: .
v_call: TRBV6-2/TRBV6-3
j_call: TRBJ2-7
cdr3_aa: CASSGGLAGVTSKYEQYF
cdr3_nt: TGTGCCAGCAGTGGAGGACTAGCGGGAGTTACTAGTAAGTACGAGCAGTACTTC

d_call: TRBD2
clone_size: .
v_call: TRBV7-7
j_call: TRBJ2-1
cdr3_aa: CASSLVAGNSGRDNEQFF
cdr3_nt: TGTGCTAGCAGCTTAGTCGCAGGGAATAGCGGGAGGGATAATGAGCAGTTCTTC

d_call: .
clone_size: .
v_call: TRBV5-6
j_call: TRBJ1-1
cdr3_aa: CASSLVRRNTEAFF
cdr3_nt: TGTGCCAGCAGCCTGGTTCGCAGGAACACTGAAGCTTTCTTT

d_call: .
clone_size: .
v_call: TRBV7-2
j_call: TRBJ1-1
cdr3_aa: CASSSYTEAFF
cdr3_nt: TGTGCCAGCAGCTCTTACACTGAAGCTTTCTTT

d_call: .
clone_size: .
v_call: TRBV20-1
j_call: TRBJ1-1
cdr3_aa: CSASPLNTEAFF
cdr3_nt: TGCAGTGCTAGTCCGCTGAACACTGAAGCTTTCTTT

d_call: TRBD2
clone_size: .
v_call: TRBV7-7
j_call: TRBJ2-2
cdr3_aa: CASSLAGGPTGELFF
cdr3_nt: TGTGCTAGCAGCTTAGCGGGCGGACCCACCGGGGAGCTGTTTTTT

d_call: TRBD1
clone_size: once
v_call: TRBV5-1
j_call: TRBJ1-1
cdr3_aa: CASSLNRGNTEAFF
cdr3_nt: TGCGCCAGCAGCTTGAACAGGGGGAACACTGAAGCTTTCTTT

d_call: .
clone_size: .
v_call: TRBV13
j_call: TRBJ2-3
cdr3_aa: CASSIYRSPDTQYF
cdr3_nt: TGTGCCAGCAGCATATACCGATCCCCAGATACGCAGTATTTT

d_call: .
clone_size: .
v_call: TRBV4-3
j_call: TRBJ2-7
cdr3_aa: CASSQATGGTYEQYF
cdr3_nt: TGCGCCAGCAGCCAAGCCACCGGCGGGACCTACGAGCAGTACTTC

d_call: .
clone_size: .
v_call: TRBV5-6
j_call: TRBJ2-7
cdr3_aa: CASSLDVAYEQYF
cdr3_nt: TGTGCCAGCAGCTTGGATGTGGCCTACGAGCAGTACTTC

d_call: TRBD1
clone_size: .
v_call: TRBV27
j_call: TRBJ1-1
cdr3_aa: CASSFGTGINTEAFF
cdr3_nt: TGTGCCAGCAGTTTTGGGACAGGGATAAACACTGAAGCTTTCTTT

d_call: TRBD2
clone_size: .
v_call: TRBV6-5
j_call: TRBJ2-7
cdr3_aa: CALVGTSPHEQYF
cdr3_nt: TGTGCCCTCGTAGGGACTAGCCCCCACGAGCAGTACTTC

d_call: TRBD1
clone_size: .
v_call: TRBV7-6
j_call: TRBJ1-4
cdr3_aa: CASSKGTENEKLFF
cdr3_nt: TGTGCCAGCAGCAAAGGGACAGAGAATGAAAAACTGTTTTTT

d_call: TRBD1
clone_size: .
v_call: TRBV7-9
j_call: TRBJ1-4
cdr3_aa: CASSFWTGEEKLFF
cdr3_nt: TGTGCCAGCAGCTTCTGGACAGGGGAGGAAAAACTGTTTTTT

d_call: TRBD1
clone_size: .
v_call: TRBV2
j_call: TRBJ1-6
cdr3_aa: CASSETGVNSPLHF
cdr3_nt: TGTGCCAGCAGTGAAACAGGGGTGAATTCACCCCTCCACTTT

d_call: .
clone_size: .
v_call: TRBV25-1
j_call: TRBJ2-1
cdr3_aa: CASSTGTSYNEQFF
cdr3_nt: TGTGCCAGCAGTACAGGGACGTCCTACAATGAGCAGTTCTTC

d_call: TRBD2
clone_size: .
v_call: TRBV9
j_call: TRBJ2-1
cdr3_aa: CASSERLARTDNEQFF
cdr3_nt: TGTGCCAGCAGCGAAAGACTAGCGCGAACGGACAATGAGCAGTTCTTC

d_call: .
clone_size: few
v_call: TRBV12-3/TRBV12-4
j_call: TRBJ1-1
cdr3_aa: CASSLINAGEAFF
cdr3_nt: TGTGCCAGCAGTTTAATCAACGCCGGTGAAGCTTTCTTT

d_call: .
clone_size: .
v_call: TRBV14
j_call: TRBJ1-2
cdr3_aa: CASSPKPYSGYTF
cdr3_nt: TGTGCCAGCAGCCCTAAACCCTATTCTGGCTACACCTTC

d_call: .
clone_size: .
v_call: TRBV5-8
j_call: TRBJ2-7
cdr3_aa: CASSLDITGTYEQYF
cdr3_nt: TGTGCCAGCAGCTTGGATATCACGGGGACCTACGAGCAGTACTTC

d_call: .
clone_size: .
v_call: TRBV3-1/TRBV3-2
j_call: TRBJ1-1
cdr3_aa: CASRNVGGNTEAFF
cdr3_nt: TGTGCCAGCAGAAATGTGGGGGGGAACACTGAAGCTTTCTTT

d_call: .
clone_size: few
v_call: TRBV19
j_call: TRBJ1-2
cdr3_aa: CASSIVPAYGYTF
cdr3_nt: TGTGCCAGTAGTATAGTTCCAGCATATGGCTACACCTTC

d_call: .
clone_size: once
v_call: TRBV10-3
j_call: TRBJ2-2
cdr3_aa: CAISESRRRTGELFF
cdr3_nt: TGTGCCATCAGTGAGTCGAGACGGAGGACCGGGGAGCTGTTTTTT

d_call: .
clone_size: .
v_call: TRBV6-5
j_call: TRBJ1-5
cdr3_aa: CASSQQGLGQPQHF
cdr3_nt: TGTGCCAGCAGTCAACAGGGATTGGGTCAGCCCCAGCATTTT

d_call: .
clone_size: few
v_call: TRBV9
j_call: TRBJ1-2
cdr3_aa: CASTPGHRTDYGYTF
cdr3_nt: TGTGCCAGCACCCCCGGGCACAGGACGGACTATGGCTACACCTTC

d_call: .
clone_size: .
v_call: TRBV14
j_call: TRBJ2-7
cdr3_aa: CASSPFQGSYEQYF
cdr3_nt: TGTGCCAGCAGCCCTTTCCAGGGCTCCTACGAGCAGTACTTC

d_call: .
clone_size: few
v_call: TRBV6-5
j_call: TRBJ2-5
cdr3_aa: CASRAVQETQYF
cdr3_nt: TGTGCCAGCAGGGCGGTCCAAGAGACCCAGTACTTC

d_call: TRBD1
clone_size: .
v_call: TRBV7-2
j_call: TRBJ2-1
cdr3_aa: CASSSGGEQFF
cdr3_nt: TGTGCCAGCAGCTCAGGGGGTGAGCAGTTCTTC

d_call: .
clone_size: .
v_call: TRBV6-6
j_call: TRBJ2-7
cdr3_aa: CASRLHDPAYEQYF
cdr3_nt: TGTGCCAGCAGGCTTCATGACCCAGCCTACGAGCAGTACTTC

d_call: .
clone_size: .
v_call: TRBV6-2/TRBV6-3
j_call: TRBJ1-6
cdr3_aa: CASSYTRSYNSPLHF
cdr3_nt: TGTGCCAGCAGTTATACGCGCTCCTATAATTCACCCCTCCACTTT

d_call: .
clone_size: .
v_call: TRBV19
j_call: TRBJ2-2
cdr3_aa: CASSIGLAGELFF
cdr3_nt: TGTGCCAGTAGTATCGGCCTTGCCGGGGAGCTGTTTTTT

d_call: .
clone_size: .
v_call: TRBV19
j_call: TRBJ2-5
cdr3_aa: CASSINRQSQETQYF
cdr3_nt: TGTGCCAGTAGTATAAACAGGCAGTCCCAAGAGACCCAGTACTTC

d_call: TRBD1
clone_size: .
v_call: TRBV6-1
j_call: TRBJ1-6
cdr3_aa: CASSEKAGGSPLHF
cdr3_nt: TGTGCCAGCAGTGAAAAGGCAGGGGGGTCACCCCTCCACTTT

d_call: .
clone_size: .
v_call: TRBV6-2/TRBV6-3
j_call: TRBJ2-1
cdr3_aa: CASSYGGSSSYNEQFF
cdr3_nt: TGTGCCAGCAGTTACGGGGGGAGCAGCTCCTACAATGAGCAGTTCTTC

d_call: .
clone_size: .
v_call: TRBV19
j_call: TRBJ1-6
cdr3_aa: CASSQQINSPLHF
cdr3_nt: TGTGCCAGTAGTCAACAGATCAATTCACCCCTCCACTTT

d_call: TRBD1
clone_size: .
v_call: TRBV19
j_call: TRBJ1-4
cdr3_aa: CASSRGQGGKLFF
cdr3_nt: TGTGCCAGTAGCCGCGGACAGGGAGGAAAACTGTTTTTT

d_call: TRBD2
clone_size: .
v_call: TRBV5-4
j_call: TRBJ2-6
cdr3_aa: CASSSFGTTFSGANVLTF
cdr3_nt: TGTGCCAGCAGCTCTTTCGGGACTACATTCTCTGGGGCCAACGTCCTGACTTTC

d_call: TRBD1
clone_size: .
v_call: TRBV10-3
j_call: TRBJ1-5
cdr3_aa: CAISEPQGSSNQPQHF
cdr3_nt: TGTGCCATCAGTGAGCCACAGGGGTCGAGCAATCAGCCCCAGCATTTT

d_call: .
clone_size: .
v_call: TRBV6-5
j_call: TRBJ2-2
cdr3_aa: CASKVPETGELFF
cdr3_nt: TGTGCCAGCAAGGTCCCAGAAACCGGGGAGCTGTTTTTT

d_call: .
clone_size: .
v_call: TRBV24-1
j_call: TRBJ2-7
cdr3_aa: CATSDQQQGSLSKDYEQYF
cdr3_nt: TGTGCCACCAGTGATCAGCAACAGGGATCTCTTAGCAAGGACTACGAGCAGTACTTC

d_call: TRBD1
clone_size: .
v_call: TRBV30
j_call: TRBJ1-2
cdr3_aa: CAWSVYHTGGYTF
cdr3_nt: TGTGCCTGGAGTGTATACCATACAGGGGGTTACACCTTC

d_call: TRBD2
clone_size: .
v_call: TRBV7-3
j_call: TRBJ2-1
cdr3_aa: CASSLGVSSGSGDEQFF
cdr3_nt: TGTGCCAGCAGCTTAGGAGTTTCTAGCGGGAGTGGGGATGAGCAGTTCTTC

d_call: .
clone_size: .
v_call: TRBV9
j_call: TRBJ1-4
cdr3_aa: CASSVTGWDEKLFF
cdr3_nt: TGTGCCAGCAGCGTCACAGGCTGGGATGAAAAACTGTTTTTT

d_call: TRBD2
clone_size: .
v_call: TRBV25-1
j_call: TRBJ2-5
cdr3_aa: CASSEWLAGVETQYF
cdr3_nt: TGTGCCAGCAGTGAATGGCTAGCGGGGGTAGAGACCCAGTACTTC

d_call: .
clone_size: .
v_call: TRBV6-5
j_call: TRBJ2-7
cdr3_aa: CASRDAAYEQYF
cdr3_nt: TGTGCCAGCAGGGACGCAGCCTACGAGCAGTACTTC

d_call: .
clone_size: .
v_call: TRBV11-1
j_call: TRBJ2-2
cdr3_aa: CASSLVTGNTGELFF
cdr3_nt: TGTGCCAGCAGCTTGGTAACAGGGAACACCGGGGAGCTGTTTTTT